The clone carrying this T cell receptor (beta chain) was counted ten times or more. J was trimmed by 2 bases and V by 6 bases; bases with no gene match: 6. This CDR3 contains 15 residues. Germline CDR1 MNHEY, CDR2 SVGAGI. This entry comes from a study of neurological immune-mediated disorders. Each CDR3 protein gets one entry after TCRdb re-called the 5' RACE reads with MiXCR. The sample carries about 38,000 distinct CDR3 sequences, more than 4.5% recorded once. The rearrangement uses TRBV6-5 and TRBJ1-5, with 8 nucleotides matching TRBD1. Sequenced: CD4+ T cells from blood. This TCR was sampled from a man younger than 30 in good health. Written as DNA, the CDR3 is TGTGCCAGCAGCATGACAGGGGCTCGCAATCAGCCCCAGCATTTT. It specifies CASSMTGARNQPQHF.